A selection of T cell receptor beta chains follows, all from one sample in a study of cytomegalovirus exposure and HLA in healthy donors. The protocol was immunoSEQ multiplex PCR, while the TCRdb copy is restricted to in-frame clones and leaves out a portion. Among about 140,000 clones listed, about three quarters were seen once. Sequenced input: PBMCs. These receptors were taken from a male donor in good health and CMV-seropositive. The CDR3 runs from the conserved cysteine through the conserved F or W. The D gene is left open where the match is weak.

CDR3aa: CAWSVFGGALETQYF
CDR3nt: TGTGCCTGGAGTGTTTTTGGGGGGGCTCTGGAGACCCAGTACTTC
j_gene: TRBJ2-5
d_gene: -
v_gene: TRBV30

CDR3aa: CASSLGQGHEQYF
CDR3nt: TGTGCCAGCAGCTTAGGGCAGGGGCACGAGCAGTACTTC
j_gene: TRBJ2-7
d_gene: -
v_gene: TRBV7-9

CDR3aa: CSVEGGRGGAETQYF
CDR3nt: TGCAGCGTTGAAGGGGGCCGGGGGGGCGCGGAGACCCAGTACTTC
j_gene: TRBJ2-5
d_gene: TRBD2
v_gene: TRBV29-1

CDR3aa: CSAQQGYEQFF
CDR3nt: TGCAGTGCCCAACAGGGTTATGAGCAGTTCTTC
j_gene: TRBJ2-1
d_gene: -
v_gene: TRBV20-1

CDR3aa: CASNEGTGYGYTF
CDR3nt: TGTGCCAGCAACGAGGGTACTGGCTATGGCTACACCTTC
j_gene: TRBJ1-2
d_gene: -
v_gene: TRBV2

CDR3aa: CASSIPGIGGYTF
CDR3nt: TGTGCCAGTAGTATCCCGGGGATTGGTGGCTACACCTTC
j_gene: TRBJ1-2
d_gene: -
v_gene: TRBV19

CDR3aa: CASSESLGQGGNIQYF
CDR3nt: TGTGCCAGCAGTGAATCTCTCGGACAGGGAGGAAACATTCAGTACTTC
j_gene: TRBJ2-4
d_gene: TRBD1
v_gene: TRBV6-1

CDR3aa: CASTISAEGETQYF
CDR3nt: TGTGCCAGTACCATCTCGGCGGAGGGAGAGACCCAGTACTTC
j_gene: TRBJ2-5
d_gene: -
v_gene: TRBV6-5

CDR3aa: CASARDGEKLFF
CDR3nt: TGTGCCAGCGCCCGGGATGGAGAAAAACTGTTTTTT
j_gene: TRBJ1-4
d_gene: -
v_gene: TRBV6-5

CDR3aa: CASSRDREVGELFF
CDR3nt: TGTGCCAGCAGCAGGGACAGGGAGGTCGGGGAGCTGTTTTTT
j_gene: TRBJ2-2
d_gene: TRBD1
v_gene: TRBV27

CDR3aa: CASSLAPTGNYGYTF
CDR3nt: TGCGCCAGCAGCTTGGCCCCGACAGGGAACTATGGCTACACCTTC
j_gene: TRBJ1-2
d_gene: TRBD1
v_gene: TRBV5-1

CDR3aa: CASSQLIDTSYEQYF
CDR3nt: TGCGCCAGCAGCCAATTGATAGATACCTCCTACGAGCAGTACTTC
j_gene: TRBJ2-7
d_gene: -
v_gene: TRBV4-3